These 11 T cell receptor beta chains were all obtained from the same sample, sequenced in a study of OX40 agonist ivuxolimab in advanced cancers. Sequenced by immunoSEQ multiplex PCR; TCRdb stores in-frame clones only, minus some. Of 65,000 to 90,000 clones in the sample, about 91% are singletons; the top ten hold about 0.8%. This specimen was CD4+ or CD8+ T cells sorted from blood, taken in a trial of the OX40 agonist ivuxolimab. These receptors were taken from an adult with an advanced solid tumor such as melanoma, head and neck, liver or kidney cancer.

As concerns this clone: One end of the junction fails to match germline, which may point to a read error. V and J are TRBV7-7 and TRBJ2-3; 7 bases map to TRBD1. The CDR3 is made up of 14 amino acids. Per germline, CDR1 SSHAT and CDR2 FNYEAQ (reference sequence). Here the CDR3 DNA reads TGTGCTAGCAGCTCTCAGGGGGGCACAGATACGCAGTATTTT. It specifies CASSSQGGTDTQYF.

V gene TRBV27 combines with J gene TRBJ2-5, with D perhaps matching TRBD1 or TRBD2 (5 bases each). V lost 2 bases to trimming and J lost 5 bases, with 15 bases between them. Per germline, CDR1 MNHEY and CDR2 SMNVEV (reference sequence). The CDR3 is 15 amino acids. The DNA for the CDR3 is TGTGCCAGCAGTTTAGGGGGTGACAGTTGGGAGACCCAGTACTTC. Protein: CASSLGGDSWETQYF.

As for this clone: Distinct nucleotide sequences in the sample also encode this CDR3. V gene TRBV19 combines with J gene TRBJ1-5; D call uncertain. CDR1 is LNHDA, CDR2 SQIVND, per germline (reference sequence). Trimming pared 8 bases from V and 0 bases from J, leaving 11 bases between. CDR3 length: 14 amino acids. For the CDR3, the DNA is TGTGCCAGTTCCAGTGGGAATAGCAATCAGCCCCAGCATTTT. Translating gives CASSSGNSNQPQHF.

Regarding this clone: A junction end diverges from the germline sequence, so it may reflect a read error. J is TRBJ2-5 and V is TRBV7-7; D possibly uses TRBD1 or TRBD2 (5 bases each). The V gene's germline CDR1 is SSHAT and CDR2 FNYEAQ (reference sequence). The CDR3 has 13 amino acids. The CDR3 DNA follows: TGTGCTAGCAGTAGGGACGGCCAAGAGACCCAGTACTTC. It translates to CASSRDGQETQYF.

The chain recombines TRBV18 with TRBJ2-1; possible D gene TRBD2, 5 bases. The CDR3 is 12 amino acids. V was pared by 3 bases and J by 10 bases, with 10 bases between. Looked up from germline, CDR1 is KGHSH and CDR2 is LQKENI. The CDR3 DNA sequence: TGTGCCAGCTCACCGAGAGGGTGGGAGCAGTTCTTC. Its translation is CASSPRGWEQFF.

The chain uses TRBV7-3 and TRBJ1-5; perhaps TRBD1 as D (6 bases). The CDR3 runs to 15 residues. The V end lost 8 bases, the J end lost 3 bases, and 17 bases lay between the germline ends. The germline V gene has CDR1 SGHTA and CDR2 FQGTGA. The CDR3 sequence: CASQGKTRDNQPQHF. The DNA of the CDR3 is TGTGCCAGCCAGGGGAAAACCAGGGACAATCAGCCCCAGCATTTT.

The table lists this clone with a count of one. This rearrangement joins TRBV9 to TRBJ2-6; TRBD2 matches at 9 bases. This CDR3 region has 17 residues. In germline, CDR1 is SGDLS, CDR2 YYNGEE. Trimming cost V 0 bases and J 2 bases; bases outside gene matches: 3. The CDR3 DNA follows: TGTGCCAGCAGCGTAGTGGTAGCGGGAGCTGGGGCCAACGTCCTGACTTTC. This translates into CASSVVVAGAGANVLTF.

This chain joins TRBV20-1 and TRBJ2-1; no clear D. The V gene's germline CDR1 is DFQATT and CDR2 SNEGSKA (reference sequence). CDR3 length: 11 amino acids. The CDR3 bases are TGCAGAAAGGACGCCTACAATGAGCAGTTCTTC. Translated, it gives CRKDAYNEQFF.

V gene TRBV29-1 combines with J gene TRBJ2-1, with D perhaps TRBD2 (5 bases). V was shortened by 8 bases and J by 12 bases, with 8 bases between the two germline ends. There are 8 residues in the CDR3. Germline loops: CDR1 SQVTM, CDR2 ANQGSEA. Here the CDR3 reads CSLGGQFF. Written as DNA, the CDR3 is TGCAGCCTCGGAGGGCAGTTCTTC.

The chain employs TRBV5-6 and TRBJ2-3; 10 nucleotides match TRBD2. This CDR3 spans 15 amino acids. Trimming cost V 5 bases and J 4 bases; bases outside gene matches: 7. The germline CDR1 and CDR2 sequences are SGHDT and YYEEEE. The CDR3: CASRARLAGPDTQYF. DNA for the CDR3: TGTGCCAGCAGAGCCCGACTAGCGGGTCCAGATACGCAGTATTTT. The full variable domain, rest sourced from reference TRBV5-6 and TRBJ2-3, is DAGVTQSPTHLIKTRGQQVTLRCSPKSGHDTVSWYQQALGQGPQFIFQYYEEEERQRGNFPDRFSGHQFPNYSSELNVNALLLGDSALYLCASRARLAGPDTQYFGPGTRLTVL.

V usage is TRBV7-6 and J usage is TRBJ1-5, with no clear D. Trimming cost V 5 bases and J 7 bases, with 12 bases left between them. CDR1 is SGHVS, CDR2 FNYEAQ, per germline. This CDR3 comprises 13 residues. In DNA, the CDR3 is TGTGCCAGCAGCCAGGAGACTGGGCAGCCCCAGCATTTT. Translation: CASSQETGQPQHF.